The next 2 T cell receptor beta chains were all read from a single sample in a study of T-cell reconstitution after alpha-beta-depleted transplantation in children. As it was prepared, the TCRbeta library received unique molecular identifiers. TCRdb re-called the PCR reads with MiXCR, one entry per CDR3 protein. The sample lists roughly 200,000 distinct CDR3 sequences, 6.6% occurring once. Material: PBMCs, obtained before TCRalphabeta/CD19-depleted stem cell transplant. Receptors originate from a boy aged 2-15 years with acute lymphoblastic leukemia, due to receive a stem cell transplant.

CDR3 sequence (DNA): TGTGCCAGCAGTGGAACCGACAGGGGGCGCTTGGAGACCCAGTACTTC. Its translation: CASSGTDRGRLETQYF. J is TRBJ2-5 and V is TRBV28; the match to TRBD1 covers 10 bases. CDR3 length: 16 residues. V was clipped by 5 bases and J by 5 bases; unmatched bases: 11. From germline, CDR1 is MDHEN and CDR2 SYDVKM. The full variable domain, completed using reference TRBV28 and TRBJ2-5, is DVKVTQSSRYLVKRTGEKVFLECVQDMDHENMFWYRQDPGLGLRLIYFSYDVKMKEKGDIPEGYSVSREKKERFSLILESASTNQTSMYLCASSGTDRGRLETQYFGPGTRLLVL.

This clonotype appeared once. A junction end diverges from the germline sequence, so it may reflect a read error. V usage is TRBV20-1 and J usage is TRBJ1-4; no clear D. This CDR3 is built from 15 residues. CDR1 and CDR2 (germline): DFQATT, SNEGSKA (reference sequence). The CDR3 bases are TGCTGTGCCGTCACAGAGACATTGTCGAATGAAAAACTGTTTTTT. Its protein is CCAVTETLSNEKLFF.